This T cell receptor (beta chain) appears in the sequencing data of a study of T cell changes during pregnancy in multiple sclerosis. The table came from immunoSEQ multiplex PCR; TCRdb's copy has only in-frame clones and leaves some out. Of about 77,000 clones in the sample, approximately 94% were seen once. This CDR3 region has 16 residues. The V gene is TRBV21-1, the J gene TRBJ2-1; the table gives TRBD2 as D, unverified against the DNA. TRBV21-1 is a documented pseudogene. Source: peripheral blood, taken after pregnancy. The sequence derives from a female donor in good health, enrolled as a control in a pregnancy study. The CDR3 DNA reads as TGTGCCAGCAGCAAATTTGGACTAGCGGGGGGCAATGAGCAGTTCTTC. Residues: CASSKFGLAGGNEQFF.